These 27 T cell receptor beta chains came from one sample sequenced in a study of CD8+CD57+ T cells in acquired aplastic anemia (dated by TCRdb to the late 2010s). The sequencer was an Illumina HiSeq 2000. Genomic DNA was used as template for profiling of TCR beta VDJ combinations and CDR3 sequences. TCRdb reprocessed the public reads (quality trimming at Q25 with fastp, clone calling with MiXCR) and kept in-frame beta chains. Rows merge per CDR3 protein into single entries with the most common DNA and genes. The sample table records about 81,000 distinct CDR3 sequences; 40% to 55% of these occur just once. 60% to 75% of the sample goes to the ten largest clones. Sequencing was done on a sample of sorted CD4+, CD8+, or CD8+CD57+ T cells (not recorded which) from PBMCs. These receptors came from a human donor in good health, serving as a control.

CDR3 DNA sequence: TGTGCCAGTAGTATTAGTCCAGGATCCTACGAGCAGTACTTC. Protein sequence: CASSISPGSYEQYF. The chain joins TRBV19 to TRBJ2-7; D is uncertain. Trimming took off 3 bases at V and 1 base at J, with 10 bases between the two ends. The CDR3 covers 14 residues. Germline V lookup: CDR1 LNHDA, CDR2 SQIVND (reference sequence).

In its sample, this clonotype was seen many times. The rearrangement links TRBV10-1 to TRBJ1-1, with TRBD1 matching 7 bases. J was trimmed by 1 base and V by 10 bases; bases with no gene match: 6. The CDR3 sequence is 13 residues long. CDR1 is WNHNN and CDR2 is SYGVQD in the germline V gene (reference sequence). This CDR3 is CATRQGTNTEAFF. The CDR3 coding sequence is TGCGCCACCCGACAGGGAACGAACACTGAAGCTTTCTTT.

V is TRBV9 and J is TRBJ2-4; D is unresolved. CDR1 SGDLS and CDR2 YYNGEE come from the germline V gene. There are 9 residues in the CDR3. V was pared by 3 bases and J by 15 bases, with 7 bases between. CDR3 sequence: CASSGGWYF. The CDR3 coding sequence is TGTGCCAGCAGCGGTGGGTGGTACTTC.

This clonotype was counted ten times or more. CDR3 loop: CASSLGRGVGNEQYF. The CDR3 region has the DNA TGTGCCAGCAGCCTCGGCCGGGGGGTGGGTAACGAGCAGTACTTC. This chain uses TRBV13 with TRBJ2-7, with TRBD2 matching over 7 bases. CDR1 is PRHDT, CDR2 FYEKMQ, per germline (reference sequence). Losses at the gene ends were 5 bases for V and 5 bases for J; bases not matched to a gene: 12. The CDR3 loop spans 15 amino acids.

With respect to this clonotype: Given a much more abundant clone one base away, this may be a read error. This chain joins TRBV5-1 and TRBJ2-7; 7 bases match TRBD1. The CDR3 runs to 13 residues. Germline V lookup: CDR1 SGHRS, CDR2 YFSETQ. CDR3 loop: CASSEGQNNERFF. The CDR3 DNA sequence: TGCGCCAGCAGCGAGGGACAGAACAATGAGCGGTTCTTC. The whole variable domain, remainder taken from reference TRBV5-1 and TRBJ2-7, is KAGVTQTPRYLIKTRGQQVTLSCSPISGHRSVSWYQQTPGQGLQFLFEYFSETQRNKGNFPGRFSGRQFSNSRSEMNVSTLELGDSALYLCASSEGQNNERFFGPGTRLTVT.

This clonotype was detected ten times or more. The gene calls are TRBV19 and TRBJ1-1; D is uncertain. The CDR3 sequence is 15 residues long. Germline-derived CDR1 and CDR2 are LNHDA and SQIVND (reference sequence). V lost 3 bases and J lost 3, with 14 bases in between. The CDR3 coding sequence is TGTGCCAGTAGTATTGTTGTGGCCGGGGACACTGAAGCTTTCTTT. Translation: CASSIVVAGDTEAFF. Full variable domain (missing parts from reference TRBV19 and TRBJ1-1): DGGITQSPKYLFRKEGQNVTLSCEQNLNHDAMYWYRQDPGQGLRLIYYSQIVNDFQKGDIAEGYSVSREKKESFPLTVTSAQKNPTAFYLCASSIVVAGDTEAFFGQGTRLTVV.

CDR3 residues: CASTWDKATGYTF. CDR3 in DNA: TGCGCCAGCACCTGGGACAAGGCTACTGGCTACACCTTC. The gene calls are TRBV10-2 and TRBJ1-2; TRBD1 might be the D (6 bases). There are 13 residues in the CDR3. The germline V gene encodes CDR1 WSHSY and CDR2 SAAADI. Trimming stripped 7 bases from V and 7 bases from J, with 16 bases between.

The chain employs TRBV13 and TRBJ1-4; 8 nucleotides agree with TRBD1. CDR1 is PRHDT and CDR2 is FYEKMQ in the germline V gene (reference sequence). This CDR3 has 14 residues. The V gene end was trimmed by 3 bases and the J gene end by 8 bases; junction bases not matched to a gene: 5. The CDR3 DNA sequence: TGTGCCAGCAGCTTCTGGGACAGGCGCGAAAAACTGTTTTTT. Its translation: CASSFWDRREKLFF. The entire variable domain, with the rest obtained from reference TRBV13 and TRBJ1-4, is as follows: AAGVIQSPRHLIKEKRETATLKCYPIPRHDTVYWYQQGPGQDPQFLISFYEKMQSDKGSIPDRFSAQQFSDYHSELNMSSLELGDSALYFCASSFWDRREKLFFGSGTQLSVL.

This chain uses TRBV14 with TRBJ2-7; D may match TRBD1 or TRBD2 (5 bases each). The CDR3 totals 12 residues. The V gene lost 0 bases and the J gene lost 12 bases, with 12 bases spanning the gap. Germline CDR1 reads SGHDN; CDR2 reads FVKESK. The CDR3 loop is CASSQDVGRRYF. The CDR3 bases are TGTGCCAGCAGCCAAGATGTGGGACGCCGGTACTTC.

This clonotype was counted only a few times. It may be a read error: a sequence one base away is much more abundant. This chain uses TRBV2 with TRBJ2-1, with 8 bases lining up with TRBD1. The CDR3 is 13 amino acids. Per germline, CDR1 SNHLY and CDR2 FYNNEI. The CDR3: CASSPQGANGQFF. CDR3 nucleotide sequence: TGTGCCAGCAGTCCCCAGGGGGCCAATGGGCAGTTCTTC. The variable domain in full, completed from reference TRBV2 and TRBJ2-1, reads EPEVTQTPSHQVTQMGQEVILRCVPISNHLYFYWYRQILGQKVEFLVSFYNNEISEKSEIFDDQFSVERPDGSNFTLKIRSTKLEDSAMYFCASSPQGANGQFFGPGTRLTVL.

The chain combines TRBV12-3 or TRBV12-4 with TRBJ1-6; D unresolved. V dropped 0 bases and J dropped 13 bases, with 10 bases sitting between them. The CDR3 loop spans 13 amino acids. The CDR3 spells CASSLAGPQPLHF. Written as DNA, the CDR3 is TGTGCCAGCAGTTTAGCCGGACCCCAGCCCCTCCACTTT.

The gene calls are TRBV6-5 and TRBJ2-5, with a tentative D call TRBD1 (6 bases). Germline loops: CDR1 MNHEY, CDR2 SVGAGI. The V gene lost 7 bases and the J gene lost 2 bases, with 11 bases spanning the gap. The CDR3 has 13 residues. CDR3: CASTHRDQETQYF. The CDR3 DNA follows: TGTGCCAGCACCCACAGGGATCAAGAGACCCAGTACTTC.

The J gene is TRBJ2-1, the V gene TRBV6-1; no firm D call. This CDR3 is 16 amino acids long. V was cut by 1 base and J by 2 bases, with 12 bases left in between. The V gene's germline CDR1 is MNHNS and CDR2 SASEGT. This CDR3 reads CASSEDDAPPYNEQFF. For the CDR3, the DNA is TGTGCCAGCAGTGAAGATGACGCACCTCCCTACAATGAGCAGTTCTTC.

This chain connects TRBV5-4 to TRBJ2-3; 10 nucleotides match TRBD2. CDR1 is SGHNT and CDR2 is YYREEE in the germline V gene (reference sequence). This CDR3 has 16 amino acids. The J segment lost 6 bases and the V segment lost 0 bases, leaving 7 bases of the junction unmatched. The CDR3 sequence: CASSLVLAGAGDTQYF. The CDR3 bases are TGTGCCAGCAGCTTGGTCCTAGCGGGAGCGGGTGATACGCAGTATTTT. Together with reference TRBV5-4 and TRBJ2-3, the CDR3 gives the full variable domain: ETGVTQSPTHLIKTRGQQVTLRCSSQSGHNTVSWYQQALGQGPQFIFQYYREEENGRGNFPPRFSGLQFPNYSSELNVNALELDDSALYLCASSLVLAGAGDTQYFGPGTRLTVL.

Of note for this clonotype: This may arise from a read error, as a much more abundant clone is one base away. The rearrangement uses TRBV11-2 and TRBJ2-7; unclear D gene. This CDR3 region has 15 residues. Germline CDR1 and CDR2: SGHAT and FQNNGV. The chain's CDR3 is CASSPRGESSYEKYF. The CDR3 nucleotides read TGTGCCAGCAGCCCCCGTGGGGAAAGCTCCTACGAGAAGTACTTC.

The V call is TRBV2, the J call TRBJ2-1, with D possibly matching TRBD2 (10 bases). The V gene lost 4 bases and the J gene lost 1 base, with 17 bases spanning the gap. The V gene's germline CDR1 is SNHLY and CDR2 FYNNEI. The CDR3 totals 17 residues. CDR3 amino acids: CASSVSGGTGSYNEQFF. In nucleotides, the CDR3 is TGTGCCAGCAGTGTTAGCGGGGGGACAGGGTCCTACAATGAGCAGTTCTTC.

This clonotype occurred many times. J is TRBJ1-1 and V is TRBV6-1, with D perhaps TRBD1 (6 bases). Deletions cut 7 bases from V and 7 bases from J, with 16 bases between. Germline V gene lookup returns CDR1 MNHNS and CDR2 SASEGT. CDR3 length: 13 amino acids. The CDR3 sequence is CASTHLQGGEAFF. The DNA of the CDR3 is TGTGCCAGCACTCATCTACAGGGCGGTGAAGCTTTCTTT.

This clonotype was counted once. This rearrangement joins TRBV9 to TRBJ2-3, with 8 bases lining up with TRBD1. The CDR3 runs 15 residues. V was clipped by 2 bases and J by 1 base; unmatched bases: 3. CDR1 SGDLS and CDR2 YYNGEE come from the germline V gene. The CDR3 DNA reads as TGTGCCAGCAGCGTCGAGGACAGGGGCACAGATACGCAGTATTTT. It yields the protein CASSVEDRGTDTQYF.

This clonotype was counted many times. This chain joins TRBV24-1 and TRBJ1-5, with a tentative D call TRBD1 (5 bases). There are 13 residues in the CDR3. CDR1 is KGHDR and CDR2 is SFDVKD in the germline V gene. Trimming pared 4 bases from V and 7 bases from J, leaving 10 bases between. The CDR3 DNA follows: TGTGCCACCAGTGAGGAGGGGAGGCAGCCCCAGCATTTT. Protein product: CATSEEGRQPQHF.

This clonotype appeared a single time. The CDR3 sequence is CSVGLTGGMNGYTF. The DNA of the CDR3 is TGCAGCGTTGGATTGACAGGGGGTATGAATGGCTACACCTTC. This chain connects TRBV29-1 to TRBJ1-2; 9 bases map to TRBD1. Germline trimming cut 4 bases from V and 6 bases from J; bases unmatched to any gene: 9. This CDR3 region has 14 residues. CDR1 is SQVTM, CDR2 ANQGSEA, per germline.

This clonotype has a count of ten or more. The V call is TRBV15, the J call TRBJ1-5; D gene ambiguous. This CDR3 contains 15 residues. CDR1 and CDR2 from the germline V gene are LNHNV and YYDKDF (reference sequence). Trimming took off 2 bases at V and 2 bases at J, with 10 bases between the two ends. The CDR3: CATSRSLMGNQPQHF. CDR3 nucleotide sequence: TGTGCCACCAGCAGATCGCTAATGGGCAATCAGCCCCAGCATTTT.

This chain connects TRBV29-1 to TRBJ1-2; D gene unclear. The CDR3 is made up of 11 amino acids. Trimming took off 7 bases at V and 4 bases at J, with 10 bases between the two ends. Germline CDR1 and CDR2: SQVTM and ANQGSEA. CDR3 protein: CSAMESYGYTF. The CDR3 region has the DNA TGCAGCGCGATGGAGAGCTATGGCTACACCTTC.

This clonotype was recorded at least ten times. The chain recombines TRBV14 with TRBJ1-2; D gene uncertain. The germline V gene has CDR1 SGHDN and CDR2 FVKESK. This CDR3 has 12 residues. Trimming took 4 bases from V and 2 from J, leaving 5 bases between them. The CDR3 region has the DNA TGTGCCAGCAGCCCGCACAACTATGGCTACACCTTC. Its protein is CASSPHNYGYTF.

This chain joins TRBV29-1 and TRBJ2-1, with D perhaps matching TRBD1 (6 bases). Germline CDR1 SQVTM, CDR2 ANQGSEA. V was cut by 2 bases and J by 1 base, with 9 bases left in between. The CDR3 is 14 amino acids. This chain's CDR3 is CSVESQGSYNEQFF. Written as DNA, the CDR3 is TGCAGCGTTGAATCTCAGGGGTCCTACAATGAGCAGTTCTTC.

V usage is TRBV25-1 and J usage is TRBJ1-1; D ambiguous. The CDR3 extends over 16 amino acids. Trimming stripped 2 bases from V and 3 bases from J, with 16 bases between. Per germline, CDR1 MGHDK and CDR2 SYGVNS. The CDR3 sequence is CASSETTRARYTEAFF. CDR3 DNA: TGTGCCAGCAGTGAAACGACAAGGGCCAGGTACACTGAAGCTTTCTTT.

This clonotype was counted many times. The genes are TRBV7-9 and TRBJ1-1; maybe TRBD1 (5 bases). The CDR3 contains 18 residues. The germline CDR1 and CDR2 sequences are SEHNR and FQNEAQ (reference sequence). Trimming removed 5 bases at V and 6 bases at J, with 28 bases between. CDR3 bases: TGTGCCAGCAGCCCCCCCCGACAGTTGTCGTTGAGATGGGCTGAAGCTTTCTTT. Protein sequence: CASSPPRQLSLRWAEAFF.

The chain recombines TRBV19 with TRBJ1-2, with D unresolved. This CDR3 comprises 16 residues. Looked up from germline, CDR1 is LNHDA and CDR2 is SQIVND (reference sequence). Trimming took off 5 bases at V and 0 bases at J, with 16 bases between the two ends. CDR3 sequence: CASSLLGEDPNYGYTF. The CDR3 DNA reads as TGTGCCAGTAGTTTATTGGGCGAGGACCCTAACTATGGCTACACCTTC.